This T cell receptor beta chain was identified in a study of blood T cell repertoires in COVID-19. Here immunoSEQ multiplex PCR was the method, and the copy in TCRdb shows in-frame clones only, minus some. The sample consists of roughly 140,000 clones, around 90% of them appearing once. Germline lookup yields CDR1 SGHRS and CDR2 YFSETQ. The V end was cut by 0 bases, the J end by 4 bases, with 6 bases between. This CDR3 comprises 13 residues. The source of this sequence is a woman of 80 years or more with acute or convalescent COVID-19. V and J are TRBV5-1 and TRBJ2-3; D gene ambiguous. Sequencing was done on a sample of peripheral blood. CDR3 residues: CASSLDSADTQYF. DNA of the CDR3: TGCGCCAGCAGCTTGGATTCGGCAGATACGCAGTATTTT.